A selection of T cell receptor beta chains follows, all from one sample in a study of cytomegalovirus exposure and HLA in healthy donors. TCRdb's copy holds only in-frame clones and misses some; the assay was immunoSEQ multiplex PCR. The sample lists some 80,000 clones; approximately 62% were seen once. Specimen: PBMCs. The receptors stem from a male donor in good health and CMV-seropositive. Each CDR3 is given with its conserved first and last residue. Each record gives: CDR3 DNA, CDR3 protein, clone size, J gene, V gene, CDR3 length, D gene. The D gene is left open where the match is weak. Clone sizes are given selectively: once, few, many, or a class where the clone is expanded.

CDR3 DNA: TGTGCCAGCAGCTCGGTGGACAGGGGGAGAGGCTATGGCTACACCTTC
CDR3 protein: CASSSVDRGRGYGYTF
clone size: .
J gene: TRBJ1-2
V gene: TRBV5-4
CDR3 length: 16
D gene: TRBD1

CDR3 DNA: TGTGCCAGCACCGGGGGAAGCTTCAATCAGCCCCAGCATTTT
CDR3 protein: CASTGGSFNQPQHF
clone size: .
J gene: TRBJ1-5
V gene: TRBV7-2
CDR3 length: 14
D gene: .

CDR3 DNA: TGTGCCAGCAGCGTAGACGAAAGGGGTGAAAAACTGTTTTTT
CDR3 protein: CASSVDERGEKLFF
clone size: .
J gene: TRBJ1-4
V gene: TRBV9
CDR3 length: 14
D gene: .

CDR3 DNA: TGTGCCAGCAAGGGGGGGGCCGGGGATACGCAGTATTTT
CDR3 protein: CASKGGAGDTQYF
clone size: .
J gene: TRBJ2-3
V gene: TRBV28
CDR3 length: 13
D gene: .

CDR3 DNA: TGTGCCAGGGGACAGGCCACAGATACGCAGTATTTT
CDR3 protein: CARGQATDTQYF
clone size: .
J gene: TRBJ2-3
V gene: TRBV21-1
CDR3 length: 12
D gene: .

CDR3 DNA: TGTGCCAGCAGCCAGACCAGGACACGGGAGGCATGTGGCTACACCTTC
CDR3 protein: CASSQTRTREACGYTF
clone size: .
J gene: TRBJ1-2
V gene: TRBV5-6
CDR3 length: 16
D gene: .

CDR3 DNA: TGCGCCAGCAGCCCTCAGGGGCCCCTGGGCAATCAGCCCCAGCATTTT
CDR3 protein: CASSPQGPLGNQPQHF
clone size: few
J gene: TRBJ1-5
V gene: TRBV5-1
CDR3 length: 16
D gene: .

CDR3 DNA: TGTGCCAGCAGTTTACAACAGATGAACACTGAAGCTTTCTTT
CDR3 protein: CASSLQQMNTEAFF
clone size: .
J gene: TRBJ1-1
V gene: TRBV28
CDR3 length: 14
D gene: .

CDR3 DNA: TGTGCCAGCAGCGGAACAGGGGGAGCGGAGACCCAGTACTTC
CDR3 protein: CASSGTGGAETQYF
clone size: .
J gene: TRBJ2-5
V gene: TRBV9
CDR3 length: 14
D gene: TRBD1

CDR3 DNA: TGTGCCAGCAGTTACTCGGCCCCGTCCAGGGGTTATGGCTACACCTTC
CDR3 protein: CASSYSAPSRGYGYTF
clone size: .
J gene: TRBJ1-2
V gene: TRBV6-5
CDR3 length: 16
D gene: .

CDR3 DNA: TGTGCCAGTAGTACAACCGGGACAGGGAACTACGAGCAGTACTTC
CDR3 protein: CASSTTGTGNYEQYF
clone size: .
J gene: TRBJ2-7
V gene: TRBV19
CDR3 length: 15
D gene: TRBD1

CDR3 DNA: TGTGCCAGCAGTTCCTCGACAGGGGGAGCTTTCTTT
CDR3 protein: CASSSSTGGAFF
clone size: .
J gene: TRBJ1-1
V gene: TRBV28
CDR3 length: 12
D gene: TRBD1

CDR3 DNA: TGTGCCAGCAGCTTAGGACAGAGCACAGATACGCAGTATTTT
CDR3 protein: CASSLGQSTDTQYF
clone size: .
J gene: TRBJ2-3
V gene: TRBV7-8
CDR3 length: 14
D gene: .

CDR3 DNA: TGTGCCAGCTCATGGCGGGAGAGTTCAACAGATACGCAGTATTTT
CDR3 protein: CASSWRESSTDTQYF
clone size: few
J gene: TRBJ2-3
V gene: TRBV18
CDR3 length: 15
D gene: TRBD2

CDR3 DNA: TGTGCCTGGACCACAGGGGCCACTGAAGCTTTCTTT
CDR3 protein: CAWTTGATEAFF
clone size: .
J gene: TRBJ1-1
V gene: TRBV30
CDR3 length: 12
D gene: TRBD1

CDR3 DNA: TGTGCCAGCAGTTTCCTACAGGGAACTGAAAAACTGTTTTTT
CDR3 protein: CASSFLQGTEKLFF
clone size: .
J gene: TRBJ1-4
V gene: TRBV6-5
CDR3 length: 14
D gene: .

CDR3 DNA: TGTGCCAGCAGTTACGGTACAGTTAGCAATCAGCCCCAGCATTTT
CDR3 protein: CASSYGTVSNQPQHF
clone size: few
J gene: TRBJ1-5
V gene: TRBV6-6
CDR3 length: 15
D gene: .

CDR3 DNA: TGTGCCAGCAGAAACTACGGGACAGGGGCTGGAAACACCATATATTTT
CDR3 protein: CASRNYGTGAGNTIYF
clone size: .
J gene: TRBJ1-3
V gene: TRBV28
CDR3 length: 16
D gene: TRBD1

CDR3 DNA: TGTGCCAGTCTCCCACCGGGCAGGGCCCCAGATACGCAGTATTTT
CDR3 protein: CASLPPGRAPDTQYF
clone size: .
J gene: TRBJ2-3
V gene: TRBV19
CDR3 length: 15
D gene: .

CDR3 DNA: TGTGCCAGCAGCTTAGATGGCAGGGGATACGAGCAGTACTTC
CDR3 protein: CASSLDGRGYEQYF
clone size: .
J gene: TRBJ2-7
V gene: TRBV7-2
CDR3 length: 14
D gene: .

CDR3 DNA: TGTGCCAGCACTCCCGACAGCCGAAACACTGAAGCTTTCTTT
CDR3 protein: CASTPDSRNTEAFF
clone size: few
J gene: TRBJ1-1
V gene: TRBV6-4
CDR3 length: 14
D gene: .

CDR3 DNA: TGTGCCAGTAGTATCCACCGTTGGTCGGGGGGAAGAGGACAGCCCCAGCATTTT
CDR3 protein: CASSIHRWSGGRGQPQHF
clone size: .
J gene: TRBJ1-5
V gene: TRBV19
CDR3 length: 18
D gene: .

CDR3 DNA: TGCAGCCTGGGACAGGGGGGCCCAGATATGCAGTATTTT
CDR3 protein: CSLGQGGPDMQYF
clone size: .
J gene: TRBJ2-3
V gene: TRBV29-1
CDR3 length: 13
D gene: TRBD1

CDR3 DNA: TGTGCCAGCAGCCTCGGACAGTTCAGCTCCTACGAGCAGTACTTC
CDR3 protein: CASSLGQFSSYEQYF
clone size: few
J gene: TRBJ2-7
V gene: TRBV14
CDR3 length: 15
D gene: .

CDR3 DNA: TGTGCCAGCAGCCGGACTAGCGGGAGGAATGGGGCCAACGTCCTGACTTTC
CDR3 protein: CASSRTSGRNGANVLTF
clone size: .
J gene: TRBJ2-6
V gene: TRBV7-9
CDR3 length: 17
D gene: TRBD2

CDR3 DNA: TGTGCCAGCAGTTTAGGAGACAGGGTATTCAACTATGGCTACACCTTC
CDR3 protein: CASSLGDRVFNYGYTF
clone size: few
J gene: TRBJ1-2
V gene: TRBV28
CDR3 length: 16
D gene: TRBD1

CDR3 DNA: TGTGCCATCAGTGTAGGGGTCGGGGGTAACATTCAGTACTTC
CDR3 protein: CAISVGVGGNIQYF
clone size: .
J gene: TRBJ2-4
V gene: TRBV10-3
CDR3 length: 14
D gene: .

CDR3 DNA: TGTGCCATCAGTGAATTGGCAGGCCGGACTGAAGCTTTCTTT
CDR3 protein: CAISELAGRTEAFF
clone size: .
J gene: TRBJ1-1
V gene: TRBV10-3
CDR3 length: 14
D gene: .

CDR3 DNA: TGCGCCAGCAGCTTGGCCGGTGGGAGCTCTGGGGCCAACGTCCTGACTTTC
CDR3 protein: CASSLAGGSSGANVLTF
clone size: .
J gene: TRBJ2-6
V gene: TRBV5-1
CDR3 length: 17
D gene: .

CDR3 DNA: TGTGCCAGCAGCTTGGTTAGCGGTGGCGGTGAGCAGTTCTTC
CDR3 protein: CASSLVSGGGEQFF
clone size: .
J gene: TRBJ2-1
V gene: TRBV5-6
CDR3 length: 14
D gene: .

CDR3 DNA: TGTGCCAGCAGCTCGGGGAGGATCGGCTACACCTTC
CDR3 protein: CASSSGRIGYTF
clone size: .
J gene: TRBJ1-2
V gene: TRBV27
CDR3 length: 12
D gene: .

CDR3 DNA: TGTGCCAGCAGCTACGGACAGGGGATGGGATACGAGCAGTACTTC
CDR3 protein: CASSYGQGMGYEQYF
clone size: .
J gene: TRBJ2-7
V gene: TRBV7-3
CDR3 length: 15
D gene: TRBD1

CDR3 DNA: TGTGCCAGTAGTATTCAACAGTATAATCCTGAAGCTTTCTTT
CDR3 protein: CASSIQQYNPEAFF
clone size: .
J gene: TRBJ1-1
V gene: TRBV19
CDR3 length: 14
D gene: .

CDR3 DNA: TGTGCCAGCAGCTCCGGGACAGGGTCCTACAATGAGCAGTTCTTC
CDR3 protein: CASSSGTGSYNEQFF
clone size: .
J gene: TRBJ2-1
V gene: TRBV28
CDR3 length: 15
D gene: TRBD1

CDR3 DNA: TGTGCCAGCAGCCCCGGCGGAGGATATGGCTACACCTTC
CDR3 protein: CASSPGGGYGYTF
clone size: .
J gene: TRBJ1-2
V gene: TRBV7-9
CDR3 length: 13
D gene: .

CDR3 DNA: TGTGCCAGTAGGACAGGGGATAGCAATCAGCCCCAGCATTTT
CDR3 protein: CASRTGDSNQPQHF
clone size: .
J gene: TRBJ1-5
V gene: TRBV19
CDR3 length: 14
D gene: TRBD1

CDR3 DNA: TGTGCCAGCAGCTTAGACAGGGGGCGTTGGAACACTGAAGCTTTCTTT
CDR3 protein: CASSLDRGRWNTEAFF
clone size: .
J gene: TRBJ1-1
V gene: TRBV7-9
CDR3 length: 16
D gene: TRBD1

CDR3 DNA: TGTGCCAGCAGTTACCGGACAGCCTACGAGCAGTACTTC
CDR3 protein: CASSYRTAYEQYF
clone size: .
J gene: TRBJ2-7
V gene: TRBV6-5
CDR3 length: 13
D gene: .

CDR3 DNA: TGTGCCAGCAGTTCGCCCGGGACTTTTTATCAGCCCCAGCATTTT
CDR3 protein: CASSSPGTFYQPQHF
clone size: .
J gene: TRBJ1-5
V gene: TRBV28
CDR3 length: 15
D gene: .

CDR3 DNA: TGTGCCATCAGTGATGAAGGGGGTAGCTACAATGAGCAGTTCTTC
CDR3 protein: CAISDEGGSYNEQFF
clone size: .
J gene: TRBJ2-1
V gene: TRBV10-3
CDR3 length: 15
D gene: .

CDR3 DNA: TGTGCCTGGATCCCGGGAGGGGGGAGATTAGAAGAGACCCAGTACTTC
CDR3 protein: CAWIPGGGRLEETQYF
clone size: .
J gene: TRBJ2-5
V gene: TRBV30
CDR3 length: 16
D gene: TRBD2

CDR3 DNA: TGCAGCGTTTCTATAGCCAAAAACATTCAGTACTTC
CDR3 protein: CSVSIAKNIQYF
clone size: .
J gene: TRBJ2-4
V gene: TRBV29-1
CDR3 length: 12
D gene: .

CDR3 DNA: TGTGCCAGCAGCGCCCTACTAGCGGGAGTAGTTAATGAGCAGTTCTTC
CDR3 protein: CASSALLAGVVNEQFF
clone size: few
J gene: TRBJ2-1
V gene: TRBV5-6
CDR3 length: 16
D gene: TRBD2

CDR3 DNA: TGTGCCAGCGGGACGGGACAGGGGAACGAGCAGTACTTC
CDR3 protein: CASGTGQGNEQYF
clone size: .
J gene: TRBJ2-7
V gene: TRBV21-1
CDR3 length: 13
D gene: .

CDR3 DNA: TGTGCCAGCAGCTTGGGGGGGGGACAGGGTGAAAAACTGTTTTTT
CDR3 protein: CASSLGGGQGEKLFF
clone size: .
J gene: TRBJ1-4
V gene: TRBV5-4
CDR3 length: 15
D gene: TRBD1

CDR3 DNA: TGCGCCAGCAGCTTGTTAGGACAGGGGACGAACGAGCAGTACTTC
CDR3 protein: CASSLLGQGTNEQYF
clone size: .
J gene: TRBJ2-7
V gene: TRBV5-1
CDR3 length: 15
D gene: TRBD1

CDR3 DNA: TGTGCCAGCAGCCCCCTTGCAACTAATGAAAAACTGTTTTTT
CDR3 protein: CASSPLATNEKLFF
clone size: .
J gene: TRBJ1-4
V gene: TRBV28
CDR3 length: 14
D gene: .

CDR3 DNA: TGTGCCAGCCAGGGGTCCCGGGAGGCTGGCTACACCTTC
CDR3 protein: CASQGSREAGYTF
clone size: .
J gene: TRBJ1-2
V gene: TRBV6-5
CDR3 length: 13
D gene: .

CDR3 DNA: TGTGCCAGCAGAGGGGGCGAGCAGTACTTC
CDR3 protein: CASRGGEQYF
clone size: .
J gene: TRBJ2-7
V gene: TRBV28
CDR3 length: 10
D gene: .

CDR3 DNA: TGTGCCAGCAGTCTCAGGACAGGGGGCCGGATCAATCAGCCCCAGCATTTT
CDR3 protein: CASSLRTGGRINQPQHF
clone size: few
J gene: TRBJ1-5
V gene: TRBV27
CDR3 length: 17
D gene: TRBD1

CDR3 DNA: TGCGCCAGCAGCTTGGCCGCAGGGGGAGGTAACATTCAGTACTTC
CDR3 protein: CASSLAAGGGNIQYF
clone size: .
J gene: TRBJ2-4
V gene: TRBV5-1
CDR3 length: 15
D gene: .

CDR3 DNA: TGTGCCAGCGGAGTTAGGGGGCCCCAGACATCCGGGGCCAACGTCCTGACTTTC
CDR3 protein: CASGVRGPQTSGANVLTF
clone size: .
J gene: TRBJ2-6
V gene: TRBV9
CDR3 length: 18
D gene: TRBD1

CDR3 DNA: TGTGCCAGCACTCCGAGTCAAGAGACCCAGTACTTC
CDR3 protein: CASTPSQETQYF
clone size: .
J gene: TRBJ2-5
V gene: TRBV6-1
CDR3 length: 12
D gene: .

CDR3 DNA: TGCAGCGTTGAAAACTGGGGGGACTATGGCTACACCTTC
CDR3 protein: CSVENWGDYGYTF
clone size: .
J gene: TRBJ1-2
V gene: TRBV29-1
CDR3 length: 13
D gene: .

CDR3 DNA: TGTGCCAGCAGGCCGGGACAGGCCTTTCCCACTGAAGCTTTCTTT
CDR3 protein: CASRPGQAFPTEAFF
clone size: few
J gene: TRBJ1-1
V gene: TRBV21-1
CDR3 length: 15
D gene: .

CDR3 DNA: TGTGCCAGCAGTCCTCACGGACCGGGGGATGAGCAGTTCTTC
CDR3 protein: CASSPHGPGDEQFF
clone size: .
J gene: TRBJ2-1
V gene: TRBV28
CDR3 length: 14
D gene: .

CDR3 DNA: TGCGCCAGCAGCGCCTCCCAGGGGGATCGGGATGAAAAACTGTTTTTT
CDR3 protein: CASSASQGDRDEKLFF
clone size: .
J gene: TRBJ1-4
V gene: TRBV10-1
CDR3 length: 16
D gene: TRBD1

CDR3 DNA: TGCGCCAGCAGTCAAGCTCCAGGGGGCGTCTACGAGCAGTACTTC
CDR3 protein: CASSQAPGGVYEQYF
clone size: .
J gene: TRBJ2-7
V gene: TRBV23-1
CDR3 length: 15
D gene: TRBD1

CDR3 DNA: TGTGCCAGCAGCTTGACAGGGGCCTCCTACGAGCAGTACTTC
CDR3 protein: CASSLTGASYEQYF
clone size: .
J gene: TRBJ2-7
V gene: TRBV5-6
CDR3 length: 14
D gene: TRBD1